The clone carrying this TCR beta chain was seen a few times. Its antigen is unidentified. This CDR3 is also generated by other DNA sequences in the sample. The sample comes from a study of shared clonotypes between healthy human individuals. Points from the study as a whole: Represented diversity (both genetic and exposure-history) was limited by the small number of donors.

Method: immunoSEQ multiplex PCR; TCRdb's copy keeps in-frame clones and lacks some. The sample shows approximately 440,000 clones, more than 70% of them seen only once. Sequencing was carried out using PBMCs. This TCR came from a woman aged 35 to 49 in good health. Some clones in this sample may be carry-over from other donors' samples.

As DNA, the CDR3 is TGTGCCAGCAGTGAGGAGGGGGCCTACGAGCAGTACTTC. This translates into CASSEEGAYEQYF. V and J are TRBV2 and TRBJ2-7; D tentatively reads TRBD1 or TRBD2 (6 bases each). Germline loops: CDR1 SNHLY, CDR2 FYNNEI. This CDR3 is built from 13 residues. Trimming cost V 3 bases and J 2 bases, with 8 bases left between them.